This T cell receptor beta chain emerged from a study of shared clonotypes between healthy human individuals. In germline, CDR1 is SEHNR, CDR2 FQNEAQ (reference sequence). With V trimmed by 4 bases and J by 3 bases, 5 bases remained unmatched. CDR3 length: 15 residues. Clones were sequenced by immunoSEQ multiplex PCR, and TCRdb holds only the in-frame ones, with some missing. The data contain fewer than 550,000 clones, 60% to 80% of them singletons. The chain uses TRBV7-9 and TRBJ2-5; 10 bases are shared with TRBD1. The sample comprised PBMCs. This TCR derives from a woman aged 40-49 years in good health. Some clones in this sample may be carry-over from other donors' samples. CDR3 bases: TGTGCCAGCAGCTCCAGGGACAGGGGAGAAGAGACCCAGTACTTC. Translated, it gives CASSSRDRGEETQYF.